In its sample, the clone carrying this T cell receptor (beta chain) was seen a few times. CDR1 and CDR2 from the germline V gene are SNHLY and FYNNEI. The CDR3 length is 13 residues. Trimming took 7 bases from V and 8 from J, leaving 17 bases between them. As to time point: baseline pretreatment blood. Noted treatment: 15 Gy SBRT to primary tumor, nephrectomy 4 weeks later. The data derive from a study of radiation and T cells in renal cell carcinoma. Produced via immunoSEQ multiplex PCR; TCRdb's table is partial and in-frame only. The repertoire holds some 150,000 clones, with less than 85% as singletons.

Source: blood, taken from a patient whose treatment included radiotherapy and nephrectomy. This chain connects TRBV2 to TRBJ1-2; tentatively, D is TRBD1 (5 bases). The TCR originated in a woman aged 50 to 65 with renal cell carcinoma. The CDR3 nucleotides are TGTGCCAGCAAACAGACTGGGGGACGCGGCTACACCTTC. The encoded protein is CASKQTGGRGYTF.